This TCR beta chain derives from a study of T cells after yellow fever vaccination. Findings and limits, study-wide: The booster response re-showed most primary clones: 96% CD4, around 85% CD8. Contaminants from the bulk population, in the form of abundant clonotypes, could be found in FACS-sorted repertoires.

One entry per CDR3 protein results from TCRdb running MiXCR on the 5' RACE reads. The sample consists of 300,000 to 400,000 distinct CDR3 sequences, 8.1% of them appearing once. The CDR3 totals 10 residues. The trim removed 3 bases at V and 14 bases at J, leaving 3 bases unmatched. Germline CDR1 is DFQATT and CDR2 is SNEGSKA (reference sequence). Concerning this clonotype: Its matching antigen is unknown.

Sample: PBMCs, taken about 41 days after the first yellow fever vaccination. The clonotype originates from a man between 18 and 35 years old who received the YFV17D yellow fever vaccine. V is TRBV20-1 and J is TRBJ2-3; 9 nucleotides match TRBD1. The CDR3 nucleotides read TGCAGTGCTAGTTTGGGACAGGGGTATTTT. Translation: CSASLGQGYF.